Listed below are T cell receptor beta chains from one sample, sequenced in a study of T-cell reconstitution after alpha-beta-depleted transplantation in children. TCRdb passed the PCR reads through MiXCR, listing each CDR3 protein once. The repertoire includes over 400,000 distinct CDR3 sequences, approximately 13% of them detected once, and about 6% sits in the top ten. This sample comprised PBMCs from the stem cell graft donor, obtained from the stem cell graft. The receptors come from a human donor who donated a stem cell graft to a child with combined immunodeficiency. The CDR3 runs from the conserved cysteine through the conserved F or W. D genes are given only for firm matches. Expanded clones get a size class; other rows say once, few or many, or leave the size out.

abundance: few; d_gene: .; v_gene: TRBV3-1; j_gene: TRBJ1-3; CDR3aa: CASSSGRDSGNTIYF; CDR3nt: TGTGCCAGCAGCTCGGGACGGGACTCTGGAAACACCATATATTTT
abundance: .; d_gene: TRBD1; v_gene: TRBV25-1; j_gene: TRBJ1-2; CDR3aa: CASEDRGRNGYTF; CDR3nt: TGTGCCAGCGAGGACAGGGGGCGGAATGGCTACACCTTC
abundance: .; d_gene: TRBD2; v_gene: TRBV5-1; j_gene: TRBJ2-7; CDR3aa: CASSLGVASGNYEQYF; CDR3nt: TGCGCCAGCAGCTTGGGTGTGGCTAGCGGGAACTACGAGCAGTACTTC
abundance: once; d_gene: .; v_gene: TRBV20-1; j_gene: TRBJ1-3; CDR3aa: CSASDTGNTIYF; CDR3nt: TGCAGTGCCAGCGATACTGGAAACACCATATATTTT
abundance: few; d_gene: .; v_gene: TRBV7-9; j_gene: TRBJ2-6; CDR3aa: CASSFGVSGANVLTF; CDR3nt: TGTGCCAGCAGCTTTGGAGTCTCTGGGGCCAACGTCCTGACTTTC
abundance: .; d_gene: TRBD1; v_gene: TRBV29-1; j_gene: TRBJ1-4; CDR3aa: CSVRDRRNEKLFF; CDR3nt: TGCAGCGTCCGGGACAGGCGCAACGAAAAACTGTTTTTT
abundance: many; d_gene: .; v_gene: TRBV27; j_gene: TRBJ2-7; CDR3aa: CASSWDIYSYEQYF; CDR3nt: TGTGCCAGCAGTTGGGACATCTACTCCTACGAGCAGTACTTC
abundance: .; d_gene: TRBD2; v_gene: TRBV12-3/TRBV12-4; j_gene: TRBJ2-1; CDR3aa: CASSTGLAGAGYNEQFF; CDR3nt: TGTGCCAGCAGTACAGGACTAGCGGGAGCCGGGTACAATGAGCAGTTCTTC
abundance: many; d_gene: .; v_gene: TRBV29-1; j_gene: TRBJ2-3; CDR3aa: CSAEPARTDTQYF; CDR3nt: TGCAGCGCCGAGCCGGCCCGCACAGATACGCAGTATTTT
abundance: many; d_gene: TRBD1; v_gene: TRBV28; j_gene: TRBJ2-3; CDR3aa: CASSSGQGAGDTQYF; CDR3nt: TGTGCCAGCAGTTCCGGACAGGGGGCCGGAGATACGCAGTATTTT
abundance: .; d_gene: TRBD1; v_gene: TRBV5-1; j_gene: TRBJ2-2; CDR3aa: CASSSEPTGTGGDAGELFF; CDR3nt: TGCGCCAGCAGCTCGGAACCGACCGGGACAGGGGGTGACGCCGGGGAGCTGTTTTTT
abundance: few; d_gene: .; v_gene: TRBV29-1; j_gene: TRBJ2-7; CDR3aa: CSVARGGEQYF; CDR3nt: TGCAGCGTTGCTAGGGGTGGTGAGCAGTACTTC
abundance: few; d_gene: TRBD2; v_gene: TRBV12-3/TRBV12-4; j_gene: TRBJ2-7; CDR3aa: CASSLAKTSGGYEQYF; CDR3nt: TGTGCCAGCAGTTTAGCGAAGACTAGCGGGGGTTACGAGCAGTACTTC
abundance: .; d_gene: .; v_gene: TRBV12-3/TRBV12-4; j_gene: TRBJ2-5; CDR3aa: CASSLQGLAQETQYF; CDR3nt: TGTGCCAGCAGTTTGCAGGGGTTGGCTCAAGAGACCCAGTACTTC
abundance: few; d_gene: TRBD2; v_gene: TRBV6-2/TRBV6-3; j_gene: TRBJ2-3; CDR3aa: CASSYRPGLATADTQYF; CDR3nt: TGTGCCAGCAGTTACCGTCCGGGACTAGCGACAGCAGATACGCAGTATTTT
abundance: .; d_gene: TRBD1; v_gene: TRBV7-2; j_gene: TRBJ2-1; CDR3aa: CASSPRTGEAYNEQFF; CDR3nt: TGTGCCAGCAGCCCCAGGACAGGGGAGGCTTACAATGAGCAGTTCTTC
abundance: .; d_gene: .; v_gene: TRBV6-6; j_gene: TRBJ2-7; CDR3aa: CASSWTTSYEQYF; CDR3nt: TGTGCCAGCAGCTGGACTACTTCCTACGAGCAGTACTTC
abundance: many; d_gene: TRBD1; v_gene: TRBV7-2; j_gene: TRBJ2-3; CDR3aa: CASNRDRVTDTQYF; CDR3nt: TGTGCCAGTAACCGGGACAGGGTTACAGATACGCAGTATTTT
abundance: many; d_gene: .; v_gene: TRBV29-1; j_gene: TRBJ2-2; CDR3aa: CSTVEFGGELFF; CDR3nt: TGCAGCACCGTGGAATTTGGGGGGGAGCTGTTTTTT
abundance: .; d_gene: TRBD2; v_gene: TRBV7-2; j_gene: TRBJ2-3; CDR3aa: CASSSWDSGRVTDTQYF; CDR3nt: TGTGCCAGCAGCTCCTGGGATAGCGGGAGGGTCACAGATACGCAGTATTTT
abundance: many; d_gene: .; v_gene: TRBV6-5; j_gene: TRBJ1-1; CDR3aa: CASSYSSRVTEAFF; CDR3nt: TGTGCCAGCAGTTACTCCAGTCGGGTCACTGAAGCTTTCTTT
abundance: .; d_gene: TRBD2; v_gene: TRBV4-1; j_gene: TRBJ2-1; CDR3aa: CASSQEKRLAGHNEQFF; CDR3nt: TGCGCCAGCAGCCAAGAGAAGCGGCTAGCGGGGCACAATGAGCAGTTCTTC
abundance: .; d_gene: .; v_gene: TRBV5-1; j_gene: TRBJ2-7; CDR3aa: CASSLGRAGSYEQYF; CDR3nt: TGCGCCAGCAGCTTGGGCCGGGCAGGCTCCTACGAGCAGTACTTC
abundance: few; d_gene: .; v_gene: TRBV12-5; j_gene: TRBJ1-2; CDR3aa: CASGLPLAYHGYTF; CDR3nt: TGTGCTAGTGGTTTGCCCCTCGCTTACCATGGCTACACCTTC